These 23 T cell receptor beta chains originate from one sample sequenced in a study of T-cell memory formation after mild COVID-19. A single record per CDR3 protein comes from TCRdb applying MiXCR to the 5' RACE reads. This sample has 250,000 to 300,000 distinct CDR3 sequences; 15% to 20% occur once, and the top ten carry about a fifth. The specimen sequenced was PBMCs or a T cell subset sorted from them (not recorded which). These receptors were taken from a young man who had mild COVID-19 (a few samples of this study predate the infection). Cell type and time point are not known.

This clonotype was seen many times. The rearrangement uses TRBV7-9 and TRBJ2-3; TRBD2 might be the D (6 bases). Germline CDR1 reads SEHNR; CDR2 reads FQNEAQ (reference sequence). The CDR3 is 17 residues long. V lost 4 bases and J lost 4, with 21 bases in between. CDR3 sequence reads: CASSSEGRGWGADTQYF. The CDR3 DNA sequence: TGTGCCAGCAGCTCCGAGGGCCGGGGCTGGGGGGCAGATACGCAGTATTTT.

This clonotype was seen many times. This chain uses TRBV20-1 with TRBJ1-1; D is perhaps TRBD1 (5 bases). Germline loops: CDR1 DFQATT, CDR2 SNEGSKA (reference sequence). The CDR3 consists of 12 residues. V was shortened by 5 bases and J by 2 bases, with 9 bases between the two germline ends. The CDR3 bases are TGCAGTGCTTTGGGGCCTAACACTGAAGCTTTCTTT. Translation gives CSALGPNTEAFF.

This chain connects TRBV15 to TRBJ2-7, with 10 bases fitting TRBD1. The germline V gene encodes CDR1 LNHNV and CDR2 YYDKDF (reference sequence). This CDR3 contains 14 residues. V trimming: 5 bases; J trimming: 7 bases; junction bases outside the gene matches: 8. The CDR3 DNA reads TGTGCCACCAGCGCGCGACAGGGGGCAGGGGAGCAGTACGTC. It encodes CATSARQGAGEQYV.

This clonotype has only a few counts. The V call is TRBV6-6, the J call TRBJ1-4; maybe TRBD1 (5 bases). Germline V gives CDR1 MNHNY, CDR2 SVGAGI (reference sequence). V lost 6 bases, J lost 11 bases, and 22 bases lay in between. CDR3 size: 15 residues. CDR3 bases: TGTGCCAGCAGACCAGCCCCCCCCCGGGCAGGGAAACTGTTTTTT. Encoded protein: CASRPAPPRAGKLFF.

This clonotype was counted between two and nine times. The genes are TRBV3-1 and TRBJ2-5; D is perhaps TRBD1 or TRBD2 (5 bases each). V shed 0 bases and J shed 6 bases, with 14 bases lying between them. CDR1 and CDR2 from the germline V gene are LGHDT and YNNKEL (reference sequence). The CDR3 has 15 residues. CDR3: CASSQEGLALKTQYF. The DNA of the CDR3 is TGTGCCAGCAGCCAAGAGGGGCTAGCCCTGAAGACCCAGTACTTC.

This clonotype turned up a few times. The chain uses TRBV7-2 and TRBJ2-3; the match to TRBD2 covers 9 bases. The V segment lost 4 bases and the J segment 1 base; nucleotides outside the gene matches: 6. The CDR3 sequence is 16 residues long. Germline values: CDR1 SGHTA, CDR2 FQGNSA. The CDR3 DNA reads as TGTGCCAGCAGCTCACAGCGGGGGGTTGGCACAGATACGCAGTATTTT. As protein: CASSSQRGVGTDTQYF.

The genes are TRBV28 and TRBJ2-2; D gene uncertain. Trimming pared 7 bases from V and 3 bases from J, leaving 12 bases between. The CDR3 length is 14 residues. Germline CDR1 is MDHEN and CDR2 is SYDVKM. The CDR3 nucleotides are TGTGCCAGCAATAAGGGCTCTGACACCGGGGAGCTGTTTTTT. Translating it yields CASNKGSDTGELFF.

The chain has TRBV7-2 and TRBJ1-5; D uncertain. The CDR3 length is 13 residues. V was pared by 0 bases and J by 9 bases, with 9 bases between. Germline lookup yields CDR1 SGHTA and CDR2 FQGNSA. The CDR3 loop reads CASSLAFTGPQHF. CDR3 nucleotide sequence: TGTGCCAGCAGCTTAGCGTTCACGGGGCCCCAGCATTTT.

This clonotype was seen at least ten times. The chain recombines TRBV7-9 with TRBJ2-5, with D possibly being TRBD1 (6 bases). There are 11 residues in the CDR3. Trimming pared 2 bases from V and 13 bases from J, leaving 11 bases between. Germline V CDR1 and CDR2: SEHNR, FQNEAQ (reference sequence). The CDR3 reads CASSLRDKRYF. DNA for the CDR3: TGTGCCAGCAGCTTAAGGGACAAGCGGTACTTC.

This clonotype was found a few times. One end of the junction does not line up with germline, which may come from a read error. The chain couples TRBV20-1 to TRBJ2-1; TRBD1 aligns across 10 bases. Germline CDR1 and CDR2: DFQATT and SNEGSKA (reference sequence). The CDR3 has 14 amino acids. The CDR3 loop is CSAGEGTGVQEQFF. In DNA, the CDR3 is TGCAGTGCTGGAGAAGGGACAGGGGTACAGGAGCAGTTCTTC.

This clonotype was found a few times. The chain combines TRBV9 with TRBJ2-5; 12 nucleotides align to TRBD2. The germline CDR1 and CDR2 sequences are SGDLS and YYNGEE. CDR3 length: 16 amino acids. Trimming cost V 0 bases and J 4 bases; bases outside gene matches: 4. This CDR3 is CASSVGGLAGRETQYF. The CDR3 DNA reads TGTGCCAGCAGCGTAGGAGGACTAGCGGGGCGAGAGACCCAGTACTTC.

The table lists this clonotype with a few counts. The rearrangement joins TRBV6-2 or TRBV6-3 to TRBJ1-5; 8 positions agree with TRBD1. The V gene's germline CDR1 is MNHEY and CDR2 SVGEGT. Losses at the gene ends were 4 bases for V and 3 bases for J; bases not matched to a gene: 8. The CDR3 has 16 amino acids. The chain's CDR3 is CASSLATGEYNQPQHF. CDR3 DNA sequence: TGTGCCAGCAGTTTAGCGACAGGGGAATACAATCAGCCCCAGCATTTT.

The chain carries TRBV6-2 or TRBV6-3 and TRBJ2-3; TRBD1 or TRBD2 may be the D gene (5 bases each). V was cut by 0 bases and J by 5 bases, with 15 bases left in between. Germline assignment: CDR1 MNHEY and CDR2 SVGEGT. The CDR3 is 16 residues long. The CDR3 nucleotides read TGTGCCAGCAGTTACTCGCCGGGACCGAACGGAGATACGCAGTATTTT. It specifies CASSYSPGPNGDTQYF.

The rearrangement links TRBV29-1 to TRBJ2-3; D not resolved. This CDR3 is built from 12 residues. V lost 4 bases and J lost 0, with 5 bases in between. Looked up from germline, CDR1 is SQVTM and CDR2 is ANQGSEA. The CDR3 protein is CSVGDSTDTQYF. CDR3 coding DNA: TGCAGCGTTGGAGACAGCACAGATACGCAGTATTTT.

This clonotype was seen more than once but under ten times. This rearrangement joins TRBV4-1 to TRBJ2-5, with D unresolved. From germline, CDR1 is MGHRA and CDR2 YSYEKL. The length of the CDR3 is 14 residues. Trimming removed 1 base at V and 3 bases at J, with 9 bases between. CDR3 protein: CASSQGGTKETQYF. Written as DNA, the CDR3 is TGCGCCAGCAGCCAAGGGGGAACAAAAGAGACCCAGTACTTC.

This clonotype turned up a few times. This chain joins TRBV9 and TRBJ1-2, with TRBD1 matching 7 bases. This CDR3 region has 14 residues. Germline values: CDR1 SGDLS, CDR2 YYNGEE. V lost 3 bases to trimming and J lost 4 bases; unmatched junction nucleotides: 6. CDR3 sequence reads: CASSGTGVGYGYTF. The CDR3 DNA reads TGTGCCAGCAGCGGAACAGGGGTAGGCTATGGCTACACCTTC.

The chain combines TRBV3-1 with TRBJ2-5, with D perhaps being TRBD1 or TRBD2 (8 bases each). Germline V gene data show CDR1 as LGHDT and CDR2 as YNNKEL (reference sequence). There are 15 residues in the CDR3. Trimming removed 4 bases from V and 4 bases from J, with 16 bases in between. The CDR3 DNA reads TGTGCCAGCAGCCGTGGACAGGGACTAGGAGAGACCCAGTACTTC. Residues: CASSRGQGLGETQYF.

This chain joins TRBV5-1 and TRBJ2-5; 8 bases are a match to TRBD1. This CDR3 has 16 amino acids. V gave up 0 bases and J gave up 4 bases; unmatched junction bases: 8. Germline V gene lookup returns CDR1 SGHRS and CDR2 YFSETQ. CDR3 residues: CASSLGAGGGGETQYF. The CDR3, as DNA: TGCGCCAGCAGCTTGGGGGCAGGGGGCGGCGGAGAGACCCAGTACTTC.

The chain combines TRBV28 with TRBJ1-1; D is uncertain. V was trimmed by 5 bases and J by 0 bases, leaving 16 bases between them. Germline CDR1 and CDR2: MDHEN and SYDVKM. There are 16 residues in the CDR3. CDR3 sequence: CASSPPLRVVNTEAFF. In DNA, the CDR3 is TGTGCCAGCAGTCCACCCCTGAGGGTGGTGAACACTGAAGCTTTCTTT.

This clonotype came up a few times. The genes are TRBV5-1 and TRBJ2-4; 7 bases are shared with TRBD2. The CDR3 has 13 residues. Germline CDR1 reads SGHRS; CDR2 reads YFSETQ. The trim removed 1 base at V and 14 bases at J, leaving 9 bases unmatched. DNA of the CDR3: TGCGCCAGCAGCTTGACTAGCGACGATATTAAGTACTTC. Its translation is CASSLTSDDIKYF. The variable domain in full, with the rest retrieved from reference TRBV5-1 and TRBJ2-4, is KAGVTQTPRYLIKTRGQQVTLSCSPISGHRSVSWYQQTPGQGLQFLFEYFSETQRNKGNFPGRFSGRQFSNSRSEMNVSTLELGDSALYLCASSLTSDDIKYFGAGTRLSVL.

The chain recombines TRBV4-3 with TRBJ2-5, with D perhaps matching TRBD2 (6 bases). V was trimmed by 4 bases and J by 7 bases, leaving 13 bases between them. The CDR3 is 13 amino acids. The germline V gene encodes CDR1 LGHNA and CDR2 YSLEER. The CDR3 sequence: CASSRTPGGTQYF. The CDR3 DNA reads TGCGCCAGCAGCCGGACACCCGGGGGGACCCAGTACTTC.

This clonotype showed up just a few times. This chain connects TRBV12-3 or TRBV12-4 to TRBJ2-3; D perhaps matches TRBD2 (5 bases). V lost 6 bases and J 4 bases, leaving 20 bases between the germline ends. The CDR3 consists of 16 residues. The CDR3 protein is CASSSATIAGPDTQYF. The CDR3 coding sequence is TGTGCCAGCAGCTCCGCTACAATTGCGGGTCCAGATACGCAGTATTTT.

In its sample, this clonotype is medium-sized. The chain recombines TRBV4-1 with TRBJ1-5; TRBD1 agrees at 11 bases. Losses at the gene ends were 4 bases for V and 5 bases for J; bases not matched to a gene: 4. The length of the CDR3 is 15 residues. Per germline, CDR1 MGHRA and CDR2 YSYEKL. The CDR3 DNA follows: TGCGCCAGCAGCCCCGGGGACAGGGGGTATCAGCCCCAGCATTTT. This translates into CASSPGDRGYQPQHF.